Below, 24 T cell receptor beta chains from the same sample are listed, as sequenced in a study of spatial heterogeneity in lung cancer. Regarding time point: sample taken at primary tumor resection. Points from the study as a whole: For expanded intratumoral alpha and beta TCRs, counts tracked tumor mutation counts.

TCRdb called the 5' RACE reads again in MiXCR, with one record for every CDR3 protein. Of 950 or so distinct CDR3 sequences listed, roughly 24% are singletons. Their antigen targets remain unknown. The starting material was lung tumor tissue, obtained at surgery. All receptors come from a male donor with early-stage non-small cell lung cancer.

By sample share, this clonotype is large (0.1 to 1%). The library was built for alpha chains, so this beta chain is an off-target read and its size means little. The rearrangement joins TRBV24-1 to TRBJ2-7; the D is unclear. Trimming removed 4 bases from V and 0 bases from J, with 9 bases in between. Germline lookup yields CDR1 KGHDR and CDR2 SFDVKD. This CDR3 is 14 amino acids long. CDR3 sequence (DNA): TGTGCCACCAGTGACCGACATAGCTCCTACGAGCAGTACTTC. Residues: CATSDRHSSYEQYF.

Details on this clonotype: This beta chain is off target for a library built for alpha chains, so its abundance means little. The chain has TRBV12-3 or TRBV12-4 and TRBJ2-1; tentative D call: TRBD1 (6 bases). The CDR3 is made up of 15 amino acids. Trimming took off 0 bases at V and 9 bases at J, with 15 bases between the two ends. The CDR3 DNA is TGTGCCAGCAGTTTAGCGTCAGGGGTAGTAAGTGAGCAGTTCTTC. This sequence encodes CASSLASGVVSEQFF.

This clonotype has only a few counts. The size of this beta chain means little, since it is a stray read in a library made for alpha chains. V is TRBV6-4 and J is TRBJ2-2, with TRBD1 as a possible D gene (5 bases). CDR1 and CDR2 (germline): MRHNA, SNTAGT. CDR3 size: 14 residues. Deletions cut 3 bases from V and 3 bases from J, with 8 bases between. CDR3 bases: TGTGCCAGCAGTGAAGGGGTAGACACCGGGGAGCTGTTTTTT. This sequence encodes CASSEGVDTGELFF.

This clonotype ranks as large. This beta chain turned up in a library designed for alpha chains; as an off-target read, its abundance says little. The CDR3 loop reads CASSPASYEQYF. In nucleotides, the CDR3 is TGTGCCAGCTCACCAGCCTCCTACGAGCAGTACTTC. V usage is TRBV18 and J usage is TRBJ2-7, with D unclear. Per germline, CDR1 KGHSH and CDR2 LQKENI. This CDR3 region has 12 residues. V lost 2 bases and J 0 bases, leaving 2 bases between the germline ends.

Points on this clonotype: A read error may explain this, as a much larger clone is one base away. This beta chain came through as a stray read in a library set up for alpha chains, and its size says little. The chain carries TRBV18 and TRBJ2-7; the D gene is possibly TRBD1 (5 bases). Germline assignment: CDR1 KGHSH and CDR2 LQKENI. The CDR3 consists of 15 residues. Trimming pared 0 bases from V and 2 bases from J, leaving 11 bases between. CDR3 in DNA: TGTGCCAGCTCACCACCGGCAGGGTCCACCTACGAGCAGTACTTC. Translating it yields CASSPPAGSTYEQYF.

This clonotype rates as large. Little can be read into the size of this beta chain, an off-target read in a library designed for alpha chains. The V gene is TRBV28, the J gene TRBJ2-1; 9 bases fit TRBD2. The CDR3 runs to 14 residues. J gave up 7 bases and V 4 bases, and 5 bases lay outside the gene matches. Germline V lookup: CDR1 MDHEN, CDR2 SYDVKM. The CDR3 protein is CASSWVSGSNEQFF. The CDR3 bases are TGTGCCAGCAGTTGGGTTAGCGGGAGTAATGAGCAGTTCTTC.

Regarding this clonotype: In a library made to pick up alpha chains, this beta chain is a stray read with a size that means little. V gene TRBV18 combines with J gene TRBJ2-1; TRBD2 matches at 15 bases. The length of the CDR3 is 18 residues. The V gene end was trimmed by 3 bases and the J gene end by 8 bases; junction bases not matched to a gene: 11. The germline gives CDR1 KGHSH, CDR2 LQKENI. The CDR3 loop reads CASSPGPRTSGRAYEQFF. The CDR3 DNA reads TGTGCCAGCTCACCGGGTCCGAGGACTAGCGGGAGGGCCTATGAGCAGTTCTTC.

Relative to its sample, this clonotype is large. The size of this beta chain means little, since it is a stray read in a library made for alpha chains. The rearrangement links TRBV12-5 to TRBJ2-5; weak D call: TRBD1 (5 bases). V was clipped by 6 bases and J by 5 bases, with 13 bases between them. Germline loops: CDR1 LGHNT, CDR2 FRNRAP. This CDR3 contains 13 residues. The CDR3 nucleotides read TGTGCTAGTGGCCTAGGGGTGACGGAGACCCAGTACTTC. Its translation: CASGLGVTETQYF. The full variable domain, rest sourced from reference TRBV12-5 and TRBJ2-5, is DARVTQTPRHKVTEMGQEVTMRCQPILGHNTVFWYRQTMMQGLELLAYFRNRAPLDDSGMPKDRFSAEMPDATLATLKIQPSEPRDSAVYFCASGLGVTETQYFGPGTRLLVL.

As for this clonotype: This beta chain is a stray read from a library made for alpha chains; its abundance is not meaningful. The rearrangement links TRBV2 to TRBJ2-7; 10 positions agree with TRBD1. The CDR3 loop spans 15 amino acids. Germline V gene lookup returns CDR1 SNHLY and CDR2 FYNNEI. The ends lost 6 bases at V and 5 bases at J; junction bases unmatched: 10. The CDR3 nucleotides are TGTGCCAGCAGAGACGCGGGACAGGGGATGGACGAGCAGTACTTC. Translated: CASRDAGQGMDEQYF.

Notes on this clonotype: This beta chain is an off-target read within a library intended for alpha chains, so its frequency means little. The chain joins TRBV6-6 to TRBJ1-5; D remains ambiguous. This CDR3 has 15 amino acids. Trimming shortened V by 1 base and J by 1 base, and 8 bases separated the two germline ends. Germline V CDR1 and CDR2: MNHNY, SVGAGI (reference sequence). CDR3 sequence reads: CASSYLPPSNQPQHF. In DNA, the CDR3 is TGTGCCAGCAGTTACTTACCCCCAAGCAATCAGCCCCAGCATTTT.

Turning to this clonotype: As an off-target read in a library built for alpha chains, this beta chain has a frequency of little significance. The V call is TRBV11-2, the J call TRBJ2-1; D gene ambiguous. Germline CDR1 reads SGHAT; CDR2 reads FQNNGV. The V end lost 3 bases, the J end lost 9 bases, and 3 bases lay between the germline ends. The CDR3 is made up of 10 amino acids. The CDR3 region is CASSLGEQFF. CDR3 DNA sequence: TGTGCCAGCAGCTTGGGTGAGCAGTTCTTC.

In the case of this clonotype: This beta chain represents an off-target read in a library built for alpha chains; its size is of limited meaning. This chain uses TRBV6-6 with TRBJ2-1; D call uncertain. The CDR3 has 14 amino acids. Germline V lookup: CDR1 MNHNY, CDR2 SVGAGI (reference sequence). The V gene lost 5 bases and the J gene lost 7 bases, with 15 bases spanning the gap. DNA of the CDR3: TGTGCCAGCAGTCCACCGGTCCTGTGGAATGAGCAGTTCTTC. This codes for CASSPPVLWNEQFF.

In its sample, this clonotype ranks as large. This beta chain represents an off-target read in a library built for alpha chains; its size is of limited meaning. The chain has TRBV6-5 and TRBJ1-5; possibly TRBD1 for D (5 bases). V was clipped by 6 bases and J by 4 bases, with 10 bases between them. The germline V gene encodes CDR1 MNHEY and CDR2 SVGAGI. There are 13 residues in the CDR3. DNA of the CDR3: TGTGCCAGCAGAAAGGGACGAAATCAGCCCCAGCATTTT. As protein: CASRKGRNQPQHF.

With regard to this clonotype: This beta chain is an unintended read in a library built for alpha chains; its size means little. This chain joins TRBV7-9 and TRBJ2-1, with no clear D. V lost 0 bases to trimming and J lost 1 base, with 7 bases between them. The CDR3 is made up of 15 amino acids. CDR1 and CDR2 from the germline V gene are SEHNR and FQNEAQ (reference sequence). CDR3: CASSLAPVSYNEQFF. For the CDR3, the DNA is TGTGCCAGCAGCTTAGCCCCAGTATCCTACAATGAGCAGTTCTTC.

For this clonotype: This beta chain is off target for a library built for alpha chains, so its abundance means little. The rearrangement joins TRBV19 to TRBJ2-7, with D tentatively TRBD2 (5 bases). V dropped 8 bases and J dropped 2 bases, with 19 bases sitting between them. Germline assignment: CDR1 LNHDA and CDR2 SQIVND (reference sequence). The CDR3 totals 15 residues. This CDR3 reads CASARGGVLTYEQYF. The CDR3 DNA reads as TGTGCCAGTGCCCGAGGAGGCGTCCTCACCTACGAGCAGTACTTC.

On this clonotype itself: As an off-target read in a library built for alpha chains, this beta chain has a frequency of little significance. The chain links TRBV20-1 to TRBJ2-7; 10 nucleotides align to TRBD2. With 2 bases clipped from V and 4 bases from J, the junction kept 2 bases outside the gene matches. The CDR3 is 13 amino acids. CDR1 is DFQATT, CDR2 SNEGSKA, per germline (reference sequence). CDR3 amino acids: CSARLAGVYEQYF. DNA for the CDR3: TGCAGTGCTAGACTAGCGGGAGTTTACGAGCAGTACTTC.

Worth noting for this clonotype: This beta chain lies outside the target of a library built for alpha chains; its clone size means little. CDR3: CASSAPTGNKNIQYF. Written as DNA, the CDR3 is TGTGCCAGCAGCGCCCCGACAGGGAACAAAAACATTCAGTACTTC. V and J are TRBV7-2 and TRBJ2-4; 7 bases align to TRBD1. This CDR3 comprises 15 residues. CDR1 is SGHTA and CDR2 is FQGNSA in the germline V gene. V trimming: 5 bases; J trimming: 3 bases; junction bases outside the gene matches: 7.

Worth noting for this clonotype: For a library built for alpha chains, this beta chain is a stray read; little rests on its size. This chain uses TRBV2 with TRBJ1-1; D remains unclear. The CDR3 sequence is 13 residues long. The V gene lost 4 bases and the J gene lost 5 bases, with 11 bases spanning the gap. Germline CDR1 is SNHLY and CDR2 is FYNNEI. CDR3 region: CASSGYRGTEAFF. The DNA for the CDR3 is TGTGCCAGCAGTGGCTATCGAGGAACTGAAGCTTTCTTT.

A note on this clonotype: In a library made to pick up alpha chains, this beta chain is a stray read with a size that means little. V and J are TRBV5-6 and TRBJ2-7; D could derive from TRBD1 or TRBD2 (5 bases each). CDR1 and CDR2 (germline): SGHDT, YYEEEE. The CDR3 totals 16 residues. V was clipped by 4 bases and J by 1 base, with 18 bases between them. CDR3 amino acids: CASSTSRDGRSYEQYF. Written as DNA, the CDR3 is TGTGCCAGCAGCACCAGCAGGGACGGTCGGTCCTACGAGCAGTACTTC.

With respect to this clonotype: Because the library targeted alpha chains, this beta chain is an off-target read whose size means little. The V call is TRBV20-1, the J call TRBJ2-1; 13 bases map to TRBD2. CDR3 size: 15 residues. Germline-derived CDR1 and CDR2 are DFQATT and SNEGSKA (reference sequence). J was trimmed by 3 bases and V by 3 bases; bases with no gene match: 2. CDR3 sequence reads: CSARGLAGIYNEQFF. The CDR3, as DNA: TGCAGTGCTAGGGGACTAGCGGGGATCTACAATGAGCAGTTCTTC.

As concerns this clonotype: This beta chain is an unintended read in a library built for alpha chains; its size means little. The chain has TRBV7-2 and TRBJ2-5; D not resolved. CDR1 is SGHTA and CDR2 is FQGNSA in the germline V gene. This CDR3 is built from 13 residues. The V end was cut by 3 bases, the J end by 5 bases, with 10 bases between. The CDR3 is CASSFGNGETQYF. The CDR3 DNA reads TGTGCCAGCAGCTTTGGCAATGGGGAGACCCAGTACTTC.

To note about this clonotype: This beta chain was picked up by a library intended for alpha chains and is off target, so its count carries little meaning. The CDR3 loop reads CASSPGQGATSYEQYF. CDR3 DNA sequence: TGTGCCAGCAGTCCCGGACAGGGGGCGACCTCCTACGAGCAGTACTTC. This chain links TRBV27 with TRBJ2-7; 11 bases line up with TRBD1. CDR1 and CDR2 from the germline V gene are MNHEY and SMNVEV (reference sequence). Unmatched junction bases numbered 6, after V lost 5 bases and J lost 0 bases. The CDR3 totals 16 residues.

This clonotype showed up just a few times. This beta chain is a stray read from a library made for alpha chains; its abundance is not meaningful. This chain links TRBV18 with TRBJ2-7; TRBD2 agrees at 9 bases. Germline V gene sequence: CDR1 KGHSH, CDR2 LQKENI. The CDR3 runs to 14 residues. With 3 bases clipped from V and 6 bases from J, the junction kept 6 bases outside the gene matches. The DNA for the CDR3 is TGTGCCAGCTCACCCGCGGGAGGGCCCCTCGAGCAGTACTTC. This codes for CASSPAGGPLEQYF.

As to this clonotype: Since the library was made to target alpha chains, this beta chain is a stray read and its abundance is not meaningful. The DNA of the CDR3 is TGTGCCAGCTCTGCTTACGCGAACACCGGGGAGCTGTTTTTT. It is translated as CASSAYANTGELFF. This chain links TRBV12-3 or TRBV12-4 with TRBJ2-2; D unclear. V was trimmed by 8 bases and J by 0 bases, leaving 10 bases between them. The CDR3 contains 14 residues.